A selection of T cell receptor beta chains follows, all from one sample in a study of OX40 agonist ivuxolimab in advanced cancers. Here immunoSEQ multiplex PCR was the method, and the copy in TCRdb shows in-frame clones only, minus some. The repertoire holds under 75,000 clones, with 91% as singletons. The material sequenced was CD4+ or CD8+ T cells sorted from blood, taken in a trial of the OX40 agonist ivuxolimab. These receptor sequences come from an adult with an advanced solid tumor such as melanoma, head and neck, liver or kidney cancer. Each CDR3 is given with its conserved first and last residue. Fields, in order: V gene, D gene, J gene, clone size, CDR3 DNA, CDR3 protein. The D gene is left open where the match is weak. Size tells how often a clone was seen (once, few, many) or the class of an expanded clone, and some rows leave it out.

V: TRBV28; D: .; J: TRBJ2-1; size: .; DNA: TGTGCCAGCAGGAGGGGATCCTACAATGAGCAGTTCTTC; CDR3: CASRRGSYNEQFF
V: TRBV2; D: .; J: TRBJ2-7; size: .; DNA: TGTGCCAGCAGTGAAGGAGGGTTTTCCTACGAGCAGTACTTC; CDR3: CASSEGGFSYEQYF
V: TRBV15; D: .; J: TRBJ2-5; size: .; DNA: TGTGCCACTACCAATCTGGGGGTTGGAGAGACCCAGTACTTC; CDR3: CATTNLGVGETQYF
V: TRBV19; D: .; J: TRBJ1-5; size: .; DNA: TGTGCCAGTAGTTTACAGGGTTATAGCAATCAGCCCCAGCATTTT; CDR3: CASSLQGYSNQPQHF
V: TRBV30; D: .; J: TRBJ2-7; size: .; DNA: TGTGCCTGGGGCGGCACGGTGTCCTACGAGCAGTACTTC; CDR3: CAWGGTVSYEQYF
V: TRBV11-2; D: .; J: TRBJ2-7; size: .; DNA: TGTGCCAGCAGCTTAGATGCGGGCTCCTACGAGCAGTACTTC; CDR3: CASSLDAGSYEQYF
V: TRBV28; D: TRBD2; J: TRBJ2-1; size: .; DNA: TGTGCCAGCAGTTTCTCCCGCCAACTAGCGACCTACAATGAGCAGTTCTTC; CDR3: CASSFSRQLATYNEQFF
V: TRBV27; D: .; J: TRBJ2-1; size: .; DNA: TGTGCCAGCAGTTCCCAAGGGTCCTACAATGAGCAGTTCTTC; CDR3: CASSSQGSYNEQFF
V: TRBV30; D: .; J: TRBJ2-2; size: .; DNA: TGTGCCTGGAGTCTGACCACCGGGGAGCTGTTTTTT; CDR3: CAWSLTTGELFF
V: TRBV23-1; D: .; J: TRBJ2-3; size: .; DNA: TGCGCCAGCAGTCAAGCCCGAGGGGCTAGCACAGATACGCAGTATTTT; CDR3: CASSQARGASTDTQYF
V: TRBV5-8; D: TRBD1; J: TRBJ2-3; size: .; DNA: TGTGCCAGCAGCCCGGGACAGGGCCCTTACACAGATACGCAGTATTTT; CDR3: CASSPGQGPYTDTQYF
V: TRBV28; D: .; J: TRBJ2-7; size: .; DNA: TGTGCCACCTCAACCACAGGGGAGGACTACGAGCAGTACTTC; CDR3: CATSTTGEDYEQYF
V: TRBV27; D: .; J: TRBJ1-1; size: .; DNA: TGTGCCAGCAGTTTAAGTGGTGGAGGTGAGGCTTTCTTT; CDR3: CASSLSGGGEAFF
V: TRBV6-5; D: TRBD1; J: TRBJ2-5; size: .; DNA: TGTGCCAGCAGTTACACCCTAGGACAGGACCAAGAGACCCAGTACTTC; CDR3: CASSYTLGQDQETQYF
V: TRBV6-5; D: .; J: TRBJ1-2; size: .; DNA: TGTGCCAGCAGTTACGGAGAAACCTATGGCTACACCTTC; CDR3: CASSYGETYGYTF
V: TRBV12-2; D: .; J: TRBJ2-4; size: once; DNA: TGTGCAAGTCGCTCCTGGACTAGCCTACTAGCCAAAAACATTCAGTACTTC; CDR3: CASRSWTSLLAKNIQYF
V: TRBV15; D: .; J: TRBJ1-1; size: .; DNA: TGTGCCACCAGCAGAGGGGCCGTAGAGGTTCAGGCTGAAGCTTTCTTT; CDR3: CATSRGAVEVQAEAFF
V: TRBV18; D: TRBD2; J: TRBJ2-5; size: .; DNA: TGTGCCAGCTCACCCACTAGCGAAGAGACCCAGTACTTC; CDR3: CASSPTSEETQYF
V: TRBV4-3; D: .; J: TRBJ1-5; size: .; DNA: TGCGCCAGCAGCCAAGGGCTTCGACCGAGCAATCAGCCCCAGCATTTT; CDR3: CASSQGLRPSNQPQHF
V: TRBV5-4; D: .; J: TRBJ1-1; size: .; DNA: TGTGCCAGCAGCTTGCGCGGGGGGATGAGCACTGAAGCTTTCTTT; CDR3: CASSLRGGMSTEAFF
V: TRBV9; D: TRBD1; J: TRBJ2-7; size: .; DNA: TGTGCCAGCAGCGAGGGGGACAGTACCTACGAGCAGTACTTC; CDR3: CASSEGDSTYEQYF
V: TRBV27; D: .; J: TRBJ1-6; size: .; DNA: TGTGCCAGCAGTTTATCGGGCAGGGATAATTCACCCCTCCACTTT; CDR3: CASSLSGRDNSPLHF
V: TRBV28; D: TRBD2; J: TRBJ2-1; size: .; DNA: TGTGCCAGCAGTAGACTAGCGGGAAGGAACGAGCAGTTCTTC; CDR3: CASSRLAGRNEQFF
V: TRBV20-1; D: .; J: TRBJ1-1; size: .; DNA: TGCAGTGCTAGCATAGGTGAAGCTTTCTTT; CDR3: CSASIGEAFF
V: TRBV9; D: .; J: TRBJ2-1; size: .; DNA: TGTGCCAGCAGCGGGTCAGGAGCCTACAATGAGCAGTTCTTC; CDR3: CASSGSGAYNEQFF
V: TRBV29-1; D: .; J: TRBJ2-6; size: .; DNA: TGCAGCGTCCTCGGGACGGGGGAATTCAACGTCCTGACTTTC; CDR3: CSVLGTGEFNVLTF
V: TRBV27; D: TRBD1; J: TRBJ2-7; size: .; DNA: TGTGCCAGTCGGGGACAGGGGGCCTACGAGCAGTACTTC; CDR3: CASRGQGAYEQYF
V: TRBV4-3; D: .; J: TRBJ2-1; size: .; DNA: TGCGCCAGCAGCCACTCGGACCCGGGGGATGAGCAGTTCTTC; CDR3: CASSHSDPGDEQFF
V: TRBV28; D: TRBD2; J: TRBJ2-1; size: .; DNA: TGTGCCAGCAGCGTTGGAGCGGGAGGTTCCTACAATGAGCAGTTCTTC; CDR3: CASSVGAGGSYNEQFF
V: TRBV5-6; D: .; J: TRBJ1-2; size: .; DNA: TGTGCCAGCAGCTTAGGAGACACTATTAACTATGGCTACACCTTC; CDR3: CASSLGDTINYGYTF
V: TRBV4-3; D: .; J: TRBJ2-7; size: .; DNA: TGCGCCAGCAGCCAGAATAACGACGGGTCCTACGAGCAGTACTTC; CDR3: CASSQNNDGSYEQYF
V: TRBV11-2; D: .; J: TRBJ1-4; size: .; DNA: TGTGCCAGCAGCACCAGGGCAACTAATGAAAAACTGTTTTTT; CDR3: CASSTRATNEKLFF
V: TRBV28; D: .; J: TRBJ1-2; size: .; DNA: TGTGCCAGCAGTTTCGGGGGGCGGGATGGCTACACCTTC; CDR3: CASSFGGRDGYTF
V: TRBV29-1; D: .; J: TRBJ2-7; size: .; DNA: TGCAGCGTTGAAGTGGCCAGGGAACATCGCGAGCAGTACTTC; CDR3: CSVEVAREHREQYF
V: TRBV9; D: TRBD2; J: TRBJ2-1; size: .; DNA: TGTGCCAGCAGCGTAGAGGCGGGAGGGTTCGACAATGAGCAGTTCTTC; CDR3: CASSVEAGGFDNEQFF
V: TRBV7-3; D: TRBD2; J: TRBJ2-1; size: .; DNA: TGTGCCAGCAGTGTGACGATCCTAGCGGGAGAGGAGCAGTTCTTC; CDR3: CASSVTILAGEEQFF
V: TRBV7-9; D: .; J: TRBJ2-1; size: .; DNA: TGTGCCAGCAGCTTGTCATACAATGAGCAGTTCTTC; CDR3: CASSLSYNEQFF
V: TRBV4-3; D: .; J: TRBJ2-2; size: .; DNA: TGCGCCAGCAGCCAAGACCCCCGGGGCTCGAACACCGGGGAGCTGTTTTTT; CDR3: CASSQDPRGSNTGELFF
V: TRBV27; D: .; J: TRBJ2-7; size: .; DNA: TGTGCCAGCAGTTTAGAGGGGGGGGTGAACTACGAGCAGTACTTC; CDR3: CASSLEGGVNYEQYF
V: TRBV2; D: .; J: TRBJ2-3; size: .; DNA: TGTGCCAGCAGTAAGTTTGGCGCAGATACGCAGTATTTT; CDR3: CASSKFGADTQYF
V: TRBV25-1; D: TRBD2; J: TRBJ2-3; size: .; DNA: TGTGCCAGCAGTGTCCAAAGGGGACTAGCTGGAGATACGCAGTATTTT; CDR3: CASSVQRGLAGDTQYF
V: TRBV28; D: .; J: TRBJ2-7; size: few; DNA: TGTGCCAGCAGTTGGGTAGGGGGCGAGCAGTACTTC; CDR3: CASSWVGGEQYF
V: TRBV6-1; D: TRBD1; J: TRBJ1-2; size: .; DNA: TGTGCCAGCAGTGAACAGGGGGCGCGGTATGGCTACACCTTC; CDR3: CASSEQGARYGYTF
V: TRBV7-9; D: .; J: TRBJ2-3; size: .; DNA: TGTGCCAGCAGCTTAGGGGAGGCAAGCACAGATACGCAGTATTTT; CDR3: CASSLGEASTDTQYF
V: TRBV7-3; D: .; J: TRBJ2-2; size: .; DNA: TGTGCCAGCACCAGAGTGGTAGGCAGTGCGAACACCGGGGAGCTGTTTTTT; CDR3: CASTRVVGSANTGELFF
V: TRBV9; D: TRBD2; J: TRBJ2-5; size: .; DNA: TGTGCCAGCAGCGCCGGGGGGGCGGAAGAGACCCAGTACTTC; CDR3: CASSAGGAEETQYF
V: TRBV28; D: TRBD1; J: TRBJ2-7; size: .; DNA: TGTGCCAGCAGCCCCATGGGGACAGGGGGCGCGGATGGGCCCTACGAGCAGTACTTC; CDR3: CASSPMGTGGADGPYEQYF
V: TRBV9; D: .; J: TRBJ2-5; size: .; DNA: TGTGCCAGCAGCGTAGCTAACCGAGGAGGAGTGAGAGAGACCCAGTACTTC; CDR3: CASSVANRGGVRETQYF
V: TRBV7-6; D: .; J: TRBJ2-7; size: .; DNA: TGTGCCAGCAGCTTAGAAGCCCCACCCTACGAGCAGTACTTC; CDR3: CASSLEAPPYEQYF
V: TRBV19; D: TRBD2; J: TRBJ2-3; size: .; DNA: TGTGCCAGTACCGGAGGAGGGAGACTAGCGGGAGGGAGGCGCACAGATACGCAGTATTTT; CDR3: CASTGGGRLAGGRRTDTQYF
V: TRBV27; D: TRBD1; J: TRBJ1-6; size: .; DNA: TGTGCCAGCAGTTTTGGGACAGCCTATTCACCCCTCCACTTT; CDR3: CASSFGTAYSPLHF
V: TRBV28; D: .; J: TRBJ2-7; size: .; DNA: TGTGCCAGCAGTCTACTCCGGGACACGCATAGTCGGTTCTACGAGCAGTACTTC; CDR3: CASSLLRDTHSRFYEQYF
V: TRBV5-5; D: TRBD1; J: TRBJ1-4; size: .; DNA: TGTGCCAGCAGCTCACAGGGGGCCGAAGAAAAACTGTTTTTT; CDR3: CASSSQGAEEKLFF
V: TRBV6-6; D: TRBD1; J: TRBJ1-1; size: .; DNA: TGTGCCAGCAGACGGACAGGGGGCGGTGAAGCTTTCTTT; CDR3: CASRRTGGGEAFF
V: TRBV6-6; D: TRBD1; J: TRBJ2-3; size: .; DNA: TGTGCCAGCAGTCGAACAGGGGGCACAGATACGCAGTATTTT; CDR3: CASSRTGGTDTQYF